These 23 T cell receptor beta chains were all obtained from the same sample, sequenced in a study of T cells in Graves' hyperthyroidism and ophthalmopathy. Researchers took RNA transcripts and amplified the TCR beta CDR3 regions from them. The primer set for the first-round RT-PCR of the TCR CDR3 was HTBI. Each CDR3 protein gets one entry after TCRdb re-called the multiplex PCR reads with MiXCR. The data contain a few hundred thousand distinct CDR3 sequences, approximately 23% of them singletons. Sequencing used blood. The receptors here all came from a woman in her seventies with Graves' ophthalmopathy.

The CDR3 coding sequence is TGTGCCAGCAGCGCCAGGGGGCGGGAAGCTTTCTTT. Its protein product is CASSARGREAFF. V and J are TRBV7-2 and TRBJ1-1; 8 bases align to TRBD1. Germline V lookup: CDR1 SGHTA, CDR2 FQGNSA. J gave up 8 bases and V 5 bases, and 4 bases lay outside the gene matches. The CDR3 contains 12 residues.

This sequence joins TRBV6-1 and TRBJ2-1; 11 bases line up with TRBD1. This CDR3 has 15 amino acids. Germline trimming cut 7 bases from V and 6 bases from J; bases unmatched to any gene: 8. Germline V gives CDR1 MNHNS, CDR2 SASEGT. CDR3 bases: TGTGCCAGCATACCGGGACAGGGGGGGATCAATGAGCAGTTCTTC. Amino acid sequence: CASIPGQGGINEQFF.

The chain joins TRBV30 to TRBJ1-5, with unresolved D. The CDR3 is made up of 13 amino acids. V dropped 2 bases and J dropped 3 bases, with 8 bases sitting between them. From germline, CDR1 is GTSNPN and CDR2 SVGIG (reference sequence). The CDR3 loop is CAWSTANNQPQHF. The CDR3 nucleotides are TGTGCCTGGAGTACCGCAAACAATCAGCCCCAGCATTTT.

This clonotype was observed at least ten times. The chain carries TRBV7-2 and TRBJ1-1; D possibly corresponds to TRBD1 (6 bases). The V end lost 1 base, the J end lost 1 base, and 10 bases lay between the germline ends. The CDR3 is 15 residues long. The germline gives CDR1 SGHTA, CDR2 FQGNSA. CDR3 amino acids: CASSLVAGANTEAFF. The CDR3 DNA reads TGTGCCAGCAGCTTAGTTGCGGGGGCGAACACTGAAGCTTTCTTT. The entire variable domain, with the rest obtained from reference TRBV7-2 and TRBJ1-1, is as follows: GAGVSQSPSNKVTEKGKDVELRCDPISGHTALYWYRQSLGQGLEFLIYFQGNSAPDKSGLPSDRFSAERTGGSVSTLTIQRTQQEDSAVYLCASSLVAGANTEAFFGQGTRLTVV.

The V and J genes are TRBV6-2 or TRBV6-3 and TRBJ2-7, with 7 bases that match TRBD1. Germline CDR1 and CDR2: MNHEY and SVGEGT. The J segment lost 0 bases and the V segment lost 5 bases, leaving 16 bases of the junction unmatched. The CDR3 contains 18 residues. Here the CDR3 reads CASSPQNLLRDSSYEQYF. The CDR3 DNA sequence: TGTGCCAGCAGTCCACAAAACCTCCTCCGGGACAGCTCCTACGAGCAGTACTTC.

Worth noting for this clonotype: With a much larger clone just one base away, this may be a read error. The chain recombines TRBV2 with TRBJ1-2, with 8 bases that match TRBD1. Germline assignment: CDR1 SNHLY and CDR2 FYNNEI. The CDR3 totals 14 residues. In nucleotides, the CDR3 is TGTGCCAGCAATGAAATTTGGACAGGGAATGGCTACACCTTC. Translation gives CASNEIWTGNGYTF.

This clonotype was recorded at least ten times. The chain has TRBV14 and TRBJ1-1; D not resolved. The CDR3 contains 14 residues. V was trimmed by 1 base and J by 3 bases, leaving 9 bases between them. Per the germline V gene, CDR1 is SGHDN and CDR2 is FVKESK. This chain's CDR3 is CASSQAGSHTEAFF. The CDR3 coding sequence is TGTGCCAGCAGCCAAGCGGGGAGCCACACTGAAGCTTTCTTT.

CDR3 residues: CASSLGRGLQETQYF. CDR3 nucleotides: TGTGCCAGCAGCTTAGGCAGGGGCCTCCAAGAGACCCAGTACTTC. The chain recombines TRBV11-2 with TRBJ2-5, with D possibly being TRBD1 (6 bases). The V and J ends lost 1 base and 1 base respectively, with 10 bases between them. The germline gives CDR1 SGHAT, CDR2 FQNNGV. The CDR3 contains 15 residues.

This clonotype was seen ten or more times. V gene TRBV27 combines with J gene TRBJ2-3; D unclear. Germline V gives CDR1 MNHEY, CDR2 SMNVEV (reference sequence). The ends were cut back, 3 bases at V and 4 bases at J, with 8 bases in the middle. This CDR3 contains 13 residues. The CDR3: CASSFRNPDTQYF. The CDR3 region has the DNA TGTGCCAGCAGTTTTCGGAACCCAGATACGCAGTATTTT.

The rearrangement links TRBV7-2 to TRBJ2-7; TRBD2 matches at 13 bases. The CDR3 has 18 residues. The V gene end was trimmed by 0 bases and the J gene end by 2 bases; junction bases not matched to a gene: 7. The germline gives CDR1 SGHTA, CDR2 FQGNSA. CDR3 loop: CASSLAGATSGRAYEQYF. The CDR3, as DNA: TGTGCCAGCAGCTTAGCAGGTGCTACTAGCGGGAGGGCCTACGAGCAGTACTTC.

This clonotype was observed at least ten times. The chain joins TRBV11-2 to TRBJ2-3; no clear D gene. V dropped 4 bases and J dropped 6 bases, with 8 bases sitting between them. The CDR3 loop spans 12 amino acids. Germline assignment: CDR1 SGHAT and CDR2 FQNNGV. The CDR3 nucleotides read TGTGCCAGCAGCTACAATTCGGATACGCAGTATTTT. The encoded protein is CASSYNSDTQYF.

The table lists this clonotype with many counts. The chain joins TRBV7-3 to TRBJ2-2; TRBD1 matches 7 bases. V gave up 5 bases and J gave up 4 bases; unmatched junction bases: 7. Germline V CDR1 and CDR2: SGHTA, FQGTGA. This CDR3 comprises 15 residues. Here the CDR3 DNA reads TGTGCCAGCAGCCCCCAGGGACAGACCACCGGGGAGCTGTTTTTT. It codes for CASSPQGQTTGELFF.

This clonotype was counted ten times or more. The J gene is TRBJ2-5, the V gene TRBV27; 8 nucleotides line up with TRBD1. Germline lookup yields CDR1 MNHEY and CDR2 SMNVEV (reference sequence). V gave up 4 bases and J gave up 0 bases; unmatched junction bases: 7. CDR3 length equals 16 residues. The CDR3 loop reads CASSSARDRYQETQYF. The CDR3 nucleotides are TGTGCCAGCAGTTCCGCCCGGGACAGGTACCAAGAGACCCAGTACTTC.

This clonotype was observed a few times. The rearrangement links TRBV6-1 to TRBJ2-3, with D maybe TRBD2 (6 bases). V was trimmed by 5 bases and J by 5 bases, leaving 14 bases between them. Germline lookup yields CDR1 MNHNS and CDR2 SASEGT. The CDR3 covers 14 residues. CDR3 DNA: TGTGCCAGCAGTACCGGGAGAAGGGAAGATACGCAGTATTTT. Amino acid sequence: CASSTGRREDTQYF.

Comment on this clonotype: A much more abundant neighbour one base away suggests this may be a read error. This chain connects TRBV6-9 to TRBJ2-7; 7 positions match TRBD2. Trimming at V came to 6 bases and at J to 5 bases, leaving 7 bases not matched to a gene. Germline V gene lookup returns CDR1 MNHGY and CDR2 SVAAGI. The CDR3 is 13 amino acids. The CDR3 protein is CASSLRRGDEQYF. Here the CDR3 DNA reads TGTGCCAGCAGCTTAAGACGGGGGGACGAGCAGTACTTC.

The genes are TRBV2 and TRBJ2-2; D unclear. Germline CDR1 and CDR2: SNHLY and FYNNEI. CDR3 length: 14 amino acids. The V and J ends lost 1 base and 7 bases respectively, with 10 bases between them. DNA for the CDR3: TGTGCCAGCAGTGAAGATAGCTGGGTCGGGGAGCTGTTTTTT. This translates into CASSEDSWVGELFF.

The sample holds many counts of this clonotype. The DNA for the CDR3 is TGCAGTGCTAGAGATCTCAACAGAGTCGGCACTGAAGCTTTCTTT. Its translation: CSARDLNRVGTEAFF. The chain uses TRBV20-1 and TRBJ1-1; unclear D gene. Trimming stripped 0 bases from V and 4 bases from J, with 15 bases between. CDR1 and CDR2 from the germline V gene are DFQATT and SNEGSKA (reference sequence). The CDR3 runs 15 residues.

There are a few counts of this clonotype. The chain links TRBV28 to TRBJ1-2; D is ambiguous. The CDR3 length is 14 residues. The germline V gene has CDR1 MDHEN and CDR2 SYDVKM. The germline V and J ends were trimmed by 2 bases and 6 bases, with 13 bases remaining between them. CDR3 sequence (DNA): TGTGCCAGCAGTTTAACATTTGGGCAGCATGGCTACACCTTC. As protein: CASSLTFGQHGYTF.

This clonotype was seen a handful of times. This chain connects TRBV5-1 to TRBJ2-3; D not resolved. V lost 0 bases and J lost 2, with 7 bases in between. The CDR3 spans 14 residues. Per the germline V gene, CDR1 is SGHRS and CDR2 is YFSETQ. The CDR3 is CASSLALTTDTQYF. The CDR3 bases are TGCGCCAGCAGCTTGGCCCTGACCACAGATACGCAGTATTTT. Looking up the rest from reference TRBV5-1 and TRBJ2-3 gives the full variable domain: KAGVTQTPRYLIKTRGQQVTLSCSPISGHRSVSWYQQTPGQGLQFLFEYFSETQRNKGNFPGRFSGRQFSNSRSEMNVSTLELGDSALYLCASSLALTTDTQYFGPGTRLTVL.

This clonotype was seen only a few times. The chain recombines TRBV6-1 with TRBJ1-6, with D hard to call. The CDR3 spans 16 residues. V lost 5 bases to trimming and J lost 0 bases, with 11 bases between them. Germline-derived CDR1 and CDR2 are MNHNS and SASEGT. The CDR3 DNA reads as TGTGCCAGCAGTTGGAGGTTAGACTCCTATAATTCACCCCTCCACTTT. Translation gives CASSWRLDSYNSPLHF.

This chain joins TRBV19 and TRBJ2-5; tentative D call: TRBD1 (6 bases). The germline CDR1 and CDR2 sequences are LNHDA and SQIVND (reference sequence). V gave up 1 base and J gave up 4 bases, with 7 bases separating them. This CDR3 has 13 amino acids. The CDR3 loop reads CASSIGGRETQYF. DNA for the CDR3: TGTGCCAGTAGTATAGGGGGGCGAGAGACCCAGTACTTC.

Ten or more counts support this clonotype. V usage is TRBV6-1 and J usage is TRBJ1-5, with TRBD1 matching 7 bases. Germline loops: CDR1 MNHNS, CDR2 SASEGT. The CDR3 is made up of 15 amino acids. V lost 6 bases to trimming and J lost 7 bases; unmatched junction nucleotides: 12. The CDR3: CASSFDRVSGQPQHF. DNA for the CDR3: TGTGCCAGCAGCTTCGACAGGGTAAGCGGCCAGCCCCAGCATTTT.

Turning to this clonotype: At one boundary the junction diverges from the germline segment, which might be a read error. The chain joins TRBV6-2 or TRBV6-3 to TRBJ2-3, with 8 bases lining up with TRBD2. The germline V gene encodes CDR1 MNHEY and CDR2 SVGEGT. The CDR3 sequence is 15 residues long. CDR3 sequence reads: CASSSRGRPSDTRYF. CDR3 nucleotides: TGTGCCAGCAGTTCTCGCGGGAGGCCTTCAGATACGCGGTATTTT.